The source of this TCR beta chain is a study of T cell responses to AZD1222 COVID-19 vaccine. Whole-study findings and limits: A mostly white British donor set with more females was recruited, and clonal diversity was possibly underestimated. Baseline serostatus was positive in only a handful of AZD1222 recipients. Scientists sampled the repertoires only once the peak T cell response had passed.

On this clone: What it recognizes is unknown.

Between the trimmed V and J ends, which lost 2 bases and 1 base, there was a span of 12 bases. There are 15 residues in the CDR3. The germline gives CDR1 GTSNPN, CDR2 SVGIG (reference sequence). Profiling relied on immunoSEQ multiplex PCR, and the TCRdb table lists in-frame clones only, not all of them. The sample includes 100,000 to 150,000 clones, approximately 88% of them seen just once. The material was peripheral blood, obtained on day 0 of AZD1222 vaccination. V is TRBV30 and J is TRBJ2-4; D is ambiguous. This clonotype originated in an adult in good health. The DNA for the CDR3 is TGTGCCTGGAGTAACCGTCCTGGGGCCAAAAACATTCAGTACTTC. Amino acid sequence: CAWSNRPGAKNIQYF.